The sequence of this T cell receptor (beta chain) was determined in a study of T cells in Graves' hyperthyroidism and ophthalmopathy. Study-wide results and limits: The model's output predicted ophthalmopathy at a median of roughly seven months prior to onset. Within blood appeared most thyroid clonotypes that had expanded above 0.001.

Amplification of TCR beta CDR3 regions used RNA as the template. The primer set for the first-round RT-PCR of the TCR CDR3 was HTBI. MiXCR, applied by TCRdb to the multiplex PCR reads, yields one record per CDR3 protein. The sample includes about 360,000 distinct CDR3 sequences, about 13% seen only once; the top ten take 9.2%. V lost 4 bases, J lost 2 bases, and 11 bases stayed unmatched. Germline CDR1 is DFQATT and CDR2 is SNEGSKA (reference sequence). The CDR3 sequence is 17 residues long. This clonotype was counted ten times or more. Its antigen is currently unknown. Uncontrolled infection, other autoimmune disease, pregnancy or lactation led to exclusion.

Material for sequencing was blood. The clonotype was recovered from a woman between 18 and 29 years old with Graves' hyperthyroidism. The chain recombines TRBV20-1 with TRBJ2-1; 10 positions agree with TRBD2. The CDR3 protein is CSATSGSPPDPYNEQFF. For the CDR3, the DNA is TGCAGTGCTACTAGCGGGAGCCCTCCCGACCCCTACAATGAGCAGTTCTTC.